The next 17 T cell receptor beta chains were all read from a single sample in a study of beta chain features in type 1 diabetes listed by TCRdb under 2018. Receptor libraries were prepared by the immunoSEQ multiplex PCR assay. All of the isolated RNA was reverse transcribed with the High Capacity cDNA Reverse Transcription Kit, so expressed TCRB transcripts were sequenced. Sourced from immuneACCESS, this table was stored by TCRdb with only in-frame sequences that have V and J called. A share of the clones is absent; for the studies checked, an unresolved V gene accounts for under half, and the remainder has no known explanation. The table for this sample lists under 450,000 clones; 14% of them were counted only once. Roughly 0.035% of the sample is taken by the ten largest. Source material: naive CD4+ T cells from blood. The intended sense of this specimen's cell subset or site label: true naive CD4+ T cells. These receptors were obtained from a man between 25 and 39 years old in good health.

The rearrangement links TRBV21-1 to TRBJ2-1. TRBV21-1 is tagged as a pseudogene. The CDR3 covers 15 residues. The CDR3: CASSKPQLTYNEQFF. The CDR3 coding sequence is TGTGCCAGCAGCAAACCCCAGCTAACCTACAATGAGCAGTTCTTC.

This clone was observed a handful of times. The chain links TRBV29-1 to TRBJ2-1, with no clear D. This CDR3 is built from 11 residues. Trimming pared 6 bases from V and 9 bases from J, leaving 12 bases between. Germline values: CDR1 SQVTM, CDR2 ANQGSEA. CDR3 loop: CSVALSVEQFF. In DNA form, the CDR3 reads TGCAGCGTCGCACTATCGGTTGAGCAGTTCTTC.

The CDR3 DNA is TGCGCCAGCAGCCAAGATGGGGGGCCCAAAAACATTCAGTACTTC. It is translated as CASSQDGGPKNIQYF. V gene TRBV4-3 combines with J gene TRBJ2-4; D possibly matches TRBD1 or TRBD2 (6 bases each). This CDR3 has 15 residues. CDR1 is LGHNA and CDR2 is YSLEER in the germline V gene. V lost 0 bases to trimming and J lost 2 bases, with 8 bases between them.

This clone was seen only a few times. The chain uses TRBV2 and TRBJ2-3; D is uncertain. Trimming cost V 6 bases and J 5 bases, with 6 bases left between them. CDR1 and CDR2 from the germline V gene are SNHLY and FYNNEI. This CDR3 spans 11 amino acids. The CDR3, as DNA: TGTGCCAGCAGCCAGTTAGATACGCAGTATTTT. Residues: CASSQLDTQYF.

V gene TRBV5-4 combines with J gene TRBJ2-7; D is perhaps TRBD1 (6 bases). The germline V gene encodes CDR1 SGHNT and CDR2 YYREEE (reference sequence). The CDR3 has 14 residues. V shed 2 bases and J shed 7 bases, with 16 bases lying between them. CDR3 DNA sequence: TGTGCCAGCAGCTTTGGGGGCGTCGTGCCGGAGCAGTACTTC. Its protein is CASSFGGVVPEQYF.

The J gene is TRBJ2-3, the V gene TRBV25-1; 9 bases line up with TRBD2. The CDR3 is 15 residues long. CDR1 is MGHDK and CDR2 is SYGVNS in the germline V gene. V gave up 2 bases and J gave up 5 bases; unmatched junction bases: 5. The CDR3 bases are TGTGCCAGCAGTGAAGTAGCGGGAGCCCTAGATACGCAGTATTTT. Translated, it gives CASSEVAGALDTQYF. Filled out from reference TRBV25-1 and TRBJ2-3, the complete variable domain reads EADIYQTPRYLVIGTGKKITLECSQTMGHDKMYWYQQDPGMELHLIHYSYGVNSTEKGDLSSESTVSRIRTEHFPLTLESARPSHTSQYLCASSEVAGALDTQYFGPGTRLTVL.

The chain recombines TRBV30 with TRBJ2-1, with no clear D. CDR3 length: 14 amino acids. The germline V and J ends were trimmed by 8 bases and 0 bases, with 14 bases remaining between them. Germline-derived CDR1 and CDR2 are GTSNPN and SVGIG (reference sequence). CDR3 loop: CAGTGSSSYNEQFF. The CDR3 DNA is TGTGCCGGAACTGGCAGTAGCTCCTACAATGAGCAGTTCTTC.

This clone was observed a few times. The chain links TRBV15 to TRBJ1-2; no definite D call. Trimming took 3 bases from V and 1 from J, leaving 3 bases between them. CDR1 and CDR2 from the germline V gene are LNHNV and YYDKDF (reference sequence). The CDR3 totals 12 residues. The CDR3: CATSRVNYGYTF. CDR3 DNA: TGTGCCACCAGCAGGGTTAACTATGGCTACACCTTC.

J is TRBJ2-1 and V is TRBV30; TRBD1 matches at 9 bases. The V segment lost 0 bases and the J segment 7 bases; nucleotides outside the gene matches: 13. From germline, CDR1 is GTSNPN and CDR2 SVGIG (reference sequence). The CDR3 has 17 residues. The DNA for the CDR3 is TGTGCCTGGAGTGTAGAGCTTCCGGGACAGGGAGCGAATGAGCAGTTCTTC. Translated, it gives CAWSVELPGQGANEQFF.

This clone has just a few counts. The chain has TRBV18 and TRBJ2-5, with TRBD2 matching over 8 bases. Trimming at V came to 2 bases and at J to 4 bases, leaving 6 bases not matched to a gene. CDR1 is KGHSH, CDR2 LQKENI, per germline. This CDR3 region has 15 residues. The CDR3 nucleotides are TGTGCCAGCTCACCAACGGGGGGGCCTGGAGAGACCCAGTACTTC. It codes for CASSPTGGPGETQYF.

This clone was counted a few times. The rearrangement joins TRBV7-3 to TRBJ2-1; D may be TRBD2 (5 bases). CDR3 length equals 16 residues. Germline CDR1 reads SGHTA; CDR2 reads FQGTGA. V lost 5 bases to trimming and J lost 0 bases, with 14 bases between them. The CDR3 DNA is TGTGCCAGCAGCCGTATGGCAGGAGGCTCCTACAATGAGCAGTTCTTC. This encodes CASSRMAGGSYNEQFF.

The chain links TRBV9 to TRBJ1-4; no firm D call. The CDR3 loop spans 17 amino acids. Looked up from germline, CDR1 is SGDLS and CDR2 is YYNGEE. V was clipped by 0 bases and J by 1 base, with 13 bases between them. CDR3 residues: CASSVDARGRTNEKLFF. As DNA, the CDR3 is TGTGCCAGCAGCGTAGATGCCCGGGGAAGAACTAATGAAAAACTGTTTTTT.

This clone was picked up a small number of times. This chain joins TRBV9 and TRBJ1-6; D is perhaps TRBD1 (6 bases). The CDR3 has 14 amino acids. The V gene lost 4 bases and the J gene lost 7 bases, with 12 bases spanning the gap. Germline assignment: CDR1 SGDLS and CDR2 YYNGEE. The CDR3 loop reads CASSPQGTNSPLHF. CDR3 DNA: TGTGCCAGCAGCCCACAGGGCACGAATTCACCCCTCCACTTT.

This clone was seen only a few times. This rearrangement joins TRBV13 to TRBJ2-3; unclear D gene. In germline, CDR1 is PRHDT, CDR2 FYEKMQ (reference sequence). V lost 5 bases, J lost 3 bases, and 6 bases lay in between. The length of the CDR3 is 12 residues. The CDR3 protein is CASSNFTDTQYF. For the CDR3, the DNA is TGTGCCAGCAGCAACTTTACAGATACGCAGTATTTT.

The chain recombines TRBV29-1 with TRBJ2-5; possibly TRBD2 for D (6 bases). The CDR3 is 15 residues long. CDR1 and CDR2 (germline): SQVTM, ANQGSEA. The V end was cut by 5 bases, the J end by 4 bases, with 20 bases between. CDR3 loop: CSVPGVGGRRETQYF. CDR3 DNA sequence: TGCAGCGTTCCGGGGGTCGGTGGGAGAAGAGAGACCCAGTACTTC.

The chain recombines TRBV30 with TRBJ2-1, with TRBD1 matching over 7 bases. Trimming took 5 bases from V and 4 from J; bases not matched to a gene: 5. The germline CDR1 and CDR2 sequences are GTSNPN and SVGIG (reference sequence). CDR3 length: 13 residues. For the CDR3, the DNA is TGTGCCTGGGATGACAGGGCTTACAATGAGCAGTTCTTC. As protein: CAWDDRAYNEQFF. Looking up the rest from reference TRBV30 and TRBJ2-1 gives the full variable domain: SQTIHQWPATLVQPVGSPLSLECTVEGTSNPNLYWYRQAAGRGLQLLFYSVGIGQISSEVPQNLSASRPQDRQFILSSKKLLLSDSGFYLCAWDDRAYNEQFFGPGTRLTVL.

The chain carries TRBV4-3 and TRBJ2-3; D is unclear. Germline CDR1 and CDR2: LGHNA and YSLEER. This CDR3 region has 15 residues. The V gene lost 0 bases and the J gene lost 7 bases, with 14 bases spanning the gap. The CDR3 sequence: CASSQEGYSANTQYF. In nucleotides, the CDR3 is TGCGCCAGCAGCCAAGAAGGTTATAGTGCGAATACGCAGTATTTT.